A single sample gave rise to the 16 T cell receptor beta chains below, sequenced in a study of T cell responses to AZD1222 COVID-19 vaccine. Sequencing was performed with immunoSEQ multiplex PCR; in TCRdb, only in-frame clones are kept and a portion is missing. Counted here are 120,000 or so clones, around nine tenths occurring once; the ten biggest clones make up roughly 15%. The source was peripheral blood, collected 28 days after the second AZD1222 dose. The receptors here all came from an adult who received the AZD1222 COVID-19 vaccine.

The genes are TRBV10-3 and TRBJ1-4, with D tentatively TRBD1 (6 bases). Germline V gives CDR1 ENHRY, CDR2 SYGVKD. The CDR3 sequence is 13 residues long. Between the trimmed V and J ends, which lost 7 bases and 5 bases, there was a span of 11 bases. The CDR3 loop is CAINGGRNEKLFF. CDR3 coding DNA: TGTGCCATCAATGGGGGGCGGAATGAAAAACTGTTTTTT.

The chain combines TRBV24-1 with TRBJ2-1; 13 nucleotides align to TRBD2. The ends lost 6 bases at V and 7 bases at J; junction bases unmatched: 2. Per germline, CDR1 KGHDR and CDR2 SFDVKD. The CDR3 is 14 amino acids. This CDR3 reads CATSWTSGRNEQFF. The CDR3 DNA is TGTGCCACCAGTTGGACTAGCGGGAGAAATGAGCAGTTCTTC.

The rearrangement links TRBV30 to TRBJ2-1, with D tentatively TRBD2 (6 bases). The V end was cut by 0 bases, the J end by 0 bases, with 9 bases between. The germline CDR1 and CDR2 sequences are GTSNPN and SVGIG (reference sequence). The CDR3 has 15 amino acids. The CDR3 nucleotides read TGTGCCTGGAGTGTTGCGGGGCCCTCCTACAATGAGCAGTTCTTC. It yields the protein CAWSVAGPSYNEQFF.

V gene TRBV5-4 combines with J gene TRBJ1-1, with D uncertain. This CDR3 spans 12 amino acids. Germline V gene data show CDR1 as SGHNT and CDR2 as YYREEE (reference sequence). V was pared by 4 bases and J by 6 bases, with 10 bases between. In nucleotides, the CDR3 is TGTGCCAGCAGCCAGGACGTCGCTGAAGCTTTCTTT. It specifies CASSQDVAEAFF. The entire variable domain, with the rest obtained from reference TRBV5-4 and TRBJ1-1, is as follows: ETGVTQSPTHLIKTRGQQVTLRCSSQSGHNTVSWYQQALGQGPQFIFQYYREEENGRGNFPPRFSGLQFPNYSSELNVNALELDDSALYLCASSQDVAEAFFGQGTRLTVV.

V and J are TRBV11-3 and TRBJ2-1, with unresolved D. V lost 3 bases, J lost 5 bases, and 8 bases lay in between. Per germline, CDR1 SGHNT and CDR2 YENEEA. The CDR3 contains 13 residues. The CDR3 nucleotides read TGTGCCAGCAGCTTTTGGGTCCACAATGAGCAGTTCTTC. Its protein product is CASSFWVHNEQFF.

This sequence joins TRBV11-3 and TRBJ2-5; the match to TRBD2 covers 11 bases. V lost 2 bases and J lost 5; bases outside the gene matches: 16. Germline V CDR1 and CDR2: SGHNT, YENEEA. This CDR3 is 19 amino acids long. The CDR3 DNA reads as TGTGCCAGCAGCTTATCCTACTCTAGCGGGGGGCCCCCTGGGGAGACCCAGTACTTC. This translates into CASSLSYSSGGPPGETQYF.

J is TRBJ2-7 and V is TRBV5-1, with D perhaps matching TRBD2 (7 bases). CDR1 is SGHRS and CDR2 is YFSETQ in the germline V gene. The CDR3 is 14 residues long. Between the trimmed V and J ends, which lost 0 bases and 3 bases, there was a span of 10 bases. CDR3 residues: CASSLEGGIYEQYF. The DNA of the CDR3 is TGCGCCAGCAGCTTGGAGGGGGGGATCTACGAGCAGTACTTC.

This CDR3 reads CASSEDNYNEQFF. The CDR3 DNA follows: TGTGCCAGCAGTGAAGACAACTACAATGAGCAGTTCTTC. This chain links TRBV2 with TRBJ2-1; D uncertain. CDR1 is SNHLY, CDR2 FYNNEI, per germline. The CDR3 covers 13 residues. The V end lost 1 base, the J end lost 3 bases, and 4 bases lay between the germline ends.

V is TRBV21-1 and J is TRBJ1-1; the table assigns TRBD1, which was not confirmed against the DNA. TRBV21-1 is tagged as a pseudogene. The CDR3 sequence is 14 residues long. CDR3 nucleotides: TGTGCCAGCAGCAAAGTCAACAGGTTCACTGAAGCTTTCTTT. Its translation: CASSKVNRFTEAFF.

CDR3 sequence (DNA): TGTGCCAGCAGTTCGCCCGGGTCGAATCAGCCCCAGCATTTT. Residues: CASSSPGSNQPQHF. This sequence joins TRBV28 and TRBJ1-5; D remains ambiguous. Germline CDR1 reads MDHEN; CDR2 reads SYDVKM. The CDR3 totals 14 residues. V lost 4 bases and J 4 bases, leaving 11 bases between the germline ends.

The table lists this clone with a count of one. This chain's CDR3 is CASSYGASSTDTQYF. In DNA, the CDR3 is TGTGCCAGCAGTTACGGGGCCTCTAGCACAGATACGCAGTATTTT. V usage is TRBV6-2 or TRBV6-3 and J usage is TRBJ2-3; D is possibly TRBD1 (5 bases). Per germline, CDR1 MNHEY and CDR2 SVGEGT. CDR3 length equals 15 residues. The germline V and J ends were trimmed by 2 bases and 0 bases, with 9 bases remaining between them.

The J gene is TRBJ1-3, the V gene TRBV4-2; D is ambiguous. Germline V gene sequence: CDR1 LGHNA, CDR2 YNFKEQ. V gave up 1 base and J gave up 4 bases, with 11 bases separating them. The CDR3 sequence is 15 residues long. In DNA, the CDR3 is TGTGCCAGCAGCCAAGTGGACGCGGGAGGAAACACCATATATTTT. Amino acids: CASSQVDAGGNTIYF.

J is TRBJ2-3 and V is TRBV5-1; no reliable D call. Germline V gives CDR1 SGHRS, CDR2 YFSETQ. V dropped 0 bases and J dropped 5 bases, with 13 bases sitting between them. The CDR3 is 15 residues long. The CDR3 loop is CASSLVSIPGDTQYF. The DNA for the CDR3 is TGCGCCAGCAGCTTGGTGTCTATTCCTGGAGATACGCAGTATTTT.

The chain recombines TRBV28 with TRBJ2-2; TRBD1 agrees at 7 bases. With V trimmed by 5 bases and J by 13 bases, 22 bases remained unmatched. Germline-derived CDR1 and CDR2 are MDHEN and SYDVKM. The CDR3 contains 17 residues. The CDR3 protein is CASSPRGQSYSEAGLFF. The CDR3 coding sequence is TGTGCCAGCAGTCCACGGGGACAGTCCTACTCCGAGGCGGGGCTGTTTTTT.

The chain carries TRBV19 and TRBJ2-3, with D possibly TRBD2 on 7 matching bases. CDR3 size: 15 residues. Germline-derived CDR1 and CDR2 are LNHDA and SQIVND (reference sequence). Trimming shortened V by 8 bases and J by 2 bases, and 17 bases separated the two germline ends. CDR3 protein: CASRGRESPTDTQYF. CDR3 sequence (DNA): TGTGCCAGTCGGGGGCGGGAGAGCCCCACAGATACGCAGTATTTT.

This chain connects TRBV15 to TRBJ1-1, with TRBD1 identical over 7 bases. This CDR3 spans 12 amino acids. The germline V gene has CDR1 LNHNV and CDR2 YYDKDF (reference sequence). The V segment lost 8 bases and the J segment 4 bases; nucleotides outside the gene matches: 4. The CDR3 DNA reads TGTGCCACCGCAGGGGGGACCACTGAAGCTTTCTTT. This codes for CATAGGTTEAFF. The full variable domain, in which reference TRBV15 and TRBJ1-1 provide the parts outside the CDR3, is DAMVIQNPRYQVTQFGKPVTLSCSQTLNHNVMYWYQQKSSQAPKLLFHYYDKDFNNEADTPDNFQSRRPNTSFCFLDIRSPGLGDTAMYLCATAGGTTEAFFGQGTRLTVV.